These 10 T cell receptor beta chains share one sample of origin, sequenced in a study of blood T cell repertoires in COVID-19. This table comes from immunoSEQ multiplex PCR, and its TCRdb copy is limited to in-frame clones, with some not included. The profile shows 100,000 or so clones, roughly 76% of them singletons. The sequenced sample was peripheral blood. These TCRs come from a human donor in a cohort sampled during active COVID-19.

The chain carries TRBV6-5 and TRBJ2-1; TRBD2 matches at 13 bases. V lost 4 bases, J lost 6 bases, and 0 bases stayed unmatched. This CDR3 is 14 amino acids long. In germline, CDR1 is MNHEY, CDR2 SVGAGI. In DNA, the CDR3 is TGTGCCAGCAGTTGGACTAGCGGGAGCAATGAGCAGTTCTTC. Translated: CASSWTSGSNEQFF.

The chain links TRBV4-3 to TRBJ2-7; 10 bases map to TRBD2. The V gene end was trimmed by 1 base and the J gene end by 5 bases; junction bases not matched to a gene: 2. The CDR3 loop spans 14 amino acids. Germline assignment: CDR1 LGHNA and CDR2 YSLEER. CDR3 region: CASSQGLAGDEQYF. CDR3 nucleotides: TGCGCCAGCAGCCAAGGGCTAGCGGGAGACGAGCAGTACTTC.

This clone has more than one count but fewer than ten. The chain employs TRBV5-4 and TRBJ2-5; TRBD1 matches at 9 bases. The V and J ends lost 0 bases and 4 bases, in that order; junction bases with no gene match: 4. Germline V gene sequence: CDR1 SGHNT, CDR2 YYREEE (reference sequence). This CDR3 spans 15 amino acids. CDR3 in amino acids: CASSLGGTGRETQYF. The CDR3 nucleotides read TGTGCCAGCAGCTTGGGGGGGACAGGGCGAGAGACCCAGTACTTC.

The sample holds a few counts of this clone. V usage is TRBV6-5 and J usage is TRBJ2-7, with 9 bases aligning to TRBD1. J lost 1 base, V lost 5 bases, and 6 bases had no gene match. The V gene's germline CDR1 is MNHEY and CDR2 SVGAGI. CDR3 length equals 15 residues. CDR3 loop: CASSRRDRESYEQYF. Here the CDR3 DNA reads TGTGCCAGCAGTCGCCGGGACAGGGAATCCTACGAGCAGTACTTC.

The chain carries TRBV11-2 and TRBJ2-1, with D possibly TRBD2 on 7 matching bases. This CDR3 has 14 amino acids. V gave up 5 bases and J gave up 9 bases, with 17 bases separating them. Germline CDR1 is SGHAT and CDR2 is FQNNGV. In DNA, the CDR3 is TGTGCCAGCAGCCCAGTGACGGGGGGCGGTGAGCAGTTCTTC. Translating it yields CASSPVTGGGEQFF.

This clone was counted once. The chain recombines TRBV23-1 with TRBJ2-2; D gene ambiguous. TRBV23-1 is an ORF, and what it does is uncertain. The CDR3 totals 15 residues. With 2 bases removed from V and 2 bases from J, the gap between germline ends came to 9 bases. CDR3 nucleotides: TGCGCCAGCAGTCAAACTCGATCCAACACCGGGGAGCTGTTTTTT. Its protein product is CASSQTRSNTGELFF.

V is TRBV5-1 and J is TRBJ2-7; 9 nucleotides match TRBD2. V lost 0 bases and J lost 2; bases outside the gene matches: 6. CDR1 is SGHRS and CDR2 is YFSETQ in the germline V gene. This CDR3 is 16 amino acids long. The CDR3 protein is CASSLGGSSGTYEQYF. In DNA form, the CDR3 reads TGCGCCAGCAGCTTGGGCGGGTCTAGCGGGACCTACGAGCAGTACTTC.

V usage is TRBV18 and J usage is TRBJ2-7; 7 bases are a match to TRBD1. CDR3 length: 15 residues. In germline, CDR1 is KGHSH, CDR2 LQKENI. Trimming cost V 3 bases and J 1 base; bases outside gene matches: 6. CDR3 loop: CASSPLEGASYEQYF. The CDR3 coding sequence is TGTGCCAGCTCACCTTTAGAGGGGGCATCCTACGAGCAGTACTTC. Full variable domain (remainder filled in from reference TRBV18 and TRBJ2-7): NAGVMQNPRHLVRRRGQEARLRCSPMKGHSHVYWYRQLPEEGLKFMVYLQKENIIDESGMPKERFSAEFPKEGPSILRIQQVVRGDSAAYFCASSPLEGASYEQYFGPGTRLTVT.

This chain links TRBV18 with TRBJ2-7; 10 bases fit TRBD1. There are 12 residues in the CDR3. Per the germline V gene, CDR1 is KGHSH and CDR2 is LQKENI. V lost 6 bases, J lost 12 bases, and 8 bases stayed unmatched. This CDR3 is CASSPGQGISYF. The DNA for the CDR3 is TGTGCCAGCTCGCCGGGACAGGGGATATCGTACTTC.

This clone was counted once. The chain links TRBV10-3 to TRBJ1-4, with 9 bases fitting TRBD1. This CDR3 has 14 amino acids. Germline V gene lookup returns CDR1 ENHRY and CDR2 SYGVKD. The ends lost 4 bases at V and 7 bases at J; junction bases unmatched: 4. The CDR3 nucleotides read TGTGCCATCAGTGGCGACAGGGGGAGTGAAAAACTGTTTTTT. Its translation is CAISGDRGSEKLFF.